These 13 T cell receptor beta chains were sequenced from one sample in a study of cytomegalovirus exposure and HLA in healthy donors. The study ran its PCR with 60 Vbeta and 13 Jbeta primers. Assay: immunoSEQ multiplex PCR; the TCRdb copy retains only in-frame clones and omits some. The sample lists around 38,000 clones; 66% were seen once. Specimen: PBMCs. The origin of the receptors is a man in his forties or fifties in good health and CMV-seropositive.

V gene TRBV5-1 combines with J gene TRBJ2-1; 15 positions match TRBD2. The trim removed 4 bases at V and 1 base at J, leaving 6 bases unmatched. The CDR3 covers 18 residues. Germline CDR1 is SGHRS and CDR2 is YFSETQ. The CDR3 loop is CASSRGLAGGYSYNEQFF. CDR3 DNA sequence: TGCGCCAGCAGCCGGGGACTAGCGGGGGGATATTCCTACAATGAGCAGTTCTTC. Looking up the rest from reference TRBV5-1 and TRBJ2-1 gives the full variable domain: KAGVTQTPRYLIKTRGQQVTLSCSPISGHRSVSWYQQTPGQGLQFLFEYFSETQRNKGNFPGRFSGRQFSNSRSEMNVSTLELGDSALYLCASSRGLAGGYSYNEQFFGPGTRLTVL.

In regard to this clone: Other DNA sequences in the sample encode the same CDR3. The chain joins TRBV5-1 to TRBJ1-1, with D perhaps matching TRBD1 (5 bases). V dropped 2 bases and J dropped 1 base, with 9 bases sitting between them. CDR1 SGHRS and CDR2 YFSETQ come from the germline V gene. CDR3 length: 14 residues. CDR3 amino acids: CASSLAGQNTEAFF. CDR3 DNA sequence: TGCGCCAGCAGCTTAGCGGGGCAGAACACTGAAGCTTTCTTT.

The chain has TRBV30 and TRBJ2-7; a possible D gene is TRBD2 (6 bases). This CDR3 spans 11 amino acids. Germline CDR1 reads GTSNPN; CDR2 reads SVGIG (reference sequence). V dropped 5 bases and J dropped 6 bases, with 11 bases sitting between them. Here the CDR3 reads CAWDGGGEQYF. The CDR3 bases are TGTGCCTGGGACGGGGGTGGCGAGCAGTACTTC.

A few counts support this clone. CDR3 in DNA: TGTGCCAGCAGTGAATCGGGACAGGGGGGCTATGGCTACACCTTC. Its protein is CASSESGQGGYGYTF. V is TRBV6-1 and J is TRBJ1-2; 11 nucleotides match TRBD1. The junction had 3 bases not matched to a gene; V was cut back by 2 bases and J by 4 bases. The CDR3 is made up of 15 amino acids. CDR1 and CDR2 from the germline V gene are MNHNS and SASEGT.

This chain connects TRBV6-5 to TRBJ1-2, with TRBD1 matching 7 bases. Looked up from germline, CDR1 is MNHEY and CDR2 is SVGAGI. The CDR3 loop spans 13 amino acids. The junction had 7 bases not matched to a gene; V was cut back by 6 bases and J by 6 bases. CDR3 region: CASSFDRADGYTF. The CDR3 nucleotides are TGTGCCAGCAGCTTCGACAGGGCGGATGGCTACACCTTC.

This chain connects TRBV2 to TRBJ2-5; 10 bases align to TRBD2. Germline CDR1 SNHLY, CDR2 FYNNEI. V lost 6 bases, J lost 2 bases, and 6 bases stayed unmatched. This CDR3 contains 15 residues. In DNA, the CDR3 is TGTGCCAGCAGGGACCCTAGCGGGGGACAAGAGACCCAGTACTTC. The encoded protein is CASRDPSGGQETQYF.

This clone was detected only a few times. The chain employs TRBV19 and TRBJ1-1, with D possibly being TRBD1 (5 bases). V dropped 7 bases and J dropped 1 base, with 10 bases sitting between them. Germline CDR1 and CDR2: LNHDA and SQIVND (reference sequence). CDR3 length equals 13 residues. CDR3 sequence reads: CASTPTGNTEAFF. Written as DNA, the CDR3 is TGTGCCAGTACCCCTACAGGGAACACTGAAGCTTTCTTT.

The V and J genes are TRBV6-5 and TRBJ2-1, with TRBD2 matching 10 bases. The trim removed 7 bases at V and 3 bases at J, leaving 3 bases unmatched. CDR1 is MNHEY, CDR2 SVGAGI, per germline. The CDR3 is 14 residues long. CDR3 in DNA: TGTGCCAGCACCTCTAGCGGGGGCTACAATGAGCAGTTCTTC. Translating gives CASTSSGGYNEQFF.

The J gene is TRBJ2-7, the V gene TRBV7-6; 8 bases are a match to TRBD1. CDR3 size: 16 residues. Trimming removed 2 bases from V and 5 bases from J; junction bases left unmatched: 11. Germline CDR1 is SGHVS and CDR2 is FNYEAQ. The CDR3 DNA reads TGTGCCAGCAGCTTATATACCGCGGGACAGGCCCACGAGCAGTACTTC. Protein: CASSLYTAGQAHEQYF. The full variable domain, completed using reference TRBV7-6 and TRBJ2-7, is GAGVSQSPRYKVTKRGQDVALRCDPISGHVSLYWYRQALGQGPEFLTYFNYEAQQDKSGLPNDRFSAERPEGSISTLTIQRTEQRDSAMYRCASSLYTAGQAHEQYFGPGTRLTVT.

The chain links TRBV6-1 to TRBJ1-1; 8 nucleotides match TRBD1. The ends lost 4 bases at V and 4 bases at J; junction bases unmatched: 11. Germline V gene lookup returns CDR1 MNHNS and CDR2 SASEGT. CDR3 length: 16 amino acids. This chain's CDR3 is CASSVDRVWASTEAFF. The CDR3 bases are TGTGCCAGCAGTGTGGACAGGGTCTGGGCGAGCACTGAAGCTTTCTTT.

The V and J genes are TRBV5-1 and TRBJ1-2; TRBD1 matches at 7 bases. Per germline, CDR1 SGHRS and CDR2 YFSETQ. The CDR3 contains 13 residues. The ends lost 4 bases at V and 7 bases at J; junction bases unmatched: 7. The CDR3 loop is CASSPFDRVGYTF. The CDR3 DNA reads as TGCGCCAGCAGCCCCTTTGACAGGGTTGGCTACACCTTC. The full variable domain, its missing parts supplied by reference TRBV5-1 and TRBJ1-2, is KAGVTQTPRYLIKTRGQQVTLSCSPISGHRSVSWYQQTPGQGLQFLFEYFSETQRNKGNFPGRFSGRQFSNSRSEMNVSTLELGDSALYLCASSPFDRVGYTFGSGTRLTVV.

This clone showed up many times. This chain connects TRBV6-5 to TRBJ2-5; D might be TRBD1 (6 bases). Germline CDR1 reads MNHEY; CDR2 reads SVGAGI. Between the trimmed V and J ends, which lost 0 bases and 5 bases, there was a span of 13 bases. The CDR3 is made up of 15 amino acids. CDR3: CASSYSVQGTETQYF. The CDR3 nucleotides are TGTGCCAGCAGTTACTCTGTGCAGGGGACGGAGACCCAGTACTTC.

The rearrangement joins TRBV9 to TRBJ1-2; D is perhaps TRBD1 (6 bases). V shed 4 bases and J shed 4 bases, with 14 bases lying between them. The CDR3 runs to 14 residues. Germline values: CDR1 SGDLS, CDR2 YYNGEE. CDR3: CASSSNLDSYGYTF. CDR3 DNA sequence: TGTGCCAGCAGCTCCAACCTGGACAGCTATGGCTACACCTTC.